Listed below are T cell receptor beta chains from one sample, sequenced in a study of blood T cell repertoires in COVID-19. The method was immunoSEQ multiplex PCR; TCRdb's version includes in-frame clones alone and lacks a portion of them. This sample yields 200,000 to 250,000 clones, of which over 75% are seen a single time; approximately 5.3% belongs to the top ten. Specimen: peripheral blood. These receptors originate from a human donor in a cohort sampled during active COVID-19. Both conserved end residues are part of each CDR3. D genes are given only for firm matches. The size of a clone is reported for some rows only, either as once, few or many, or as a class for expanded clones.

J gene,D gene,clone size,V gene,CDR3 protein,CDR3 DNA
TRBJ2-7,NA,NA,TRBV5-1,CASSGAVGYEQYF,TGCGCCAGCAGTGGGGCGGTGGGCTACGAGCAGTACTTC
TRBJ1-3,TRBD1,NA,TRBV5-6,CASSYTGGAGNTIYF,TGTGCCAGCAGCTACACAGGGGGAGCTGGAAACACCATATATTTT
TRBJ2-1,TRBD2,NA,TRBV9,CASSPNHHGTSGGGEQFF,TGTGCCAGCAGCCCTAATCATCACGGGACTAGCGGAGGCGGTGAGCAGTTCTTC
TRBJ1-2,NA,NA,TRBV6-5,CASSYPQINYGYTF,TGTGCCAGCAGTTACCCCCAGATTAACTATGGCTACACCTTC
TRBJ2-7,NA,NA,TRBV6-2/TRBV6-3,CASSYGSGGTYEQYF,TGTGCCAGCAGTTACGGTAGTGGAGGAACCTACGAGCAGTACTTC
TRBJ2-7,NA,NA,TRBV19,CASSITGRLGASYEQYF,TGTGCCAGTAGTATAACTGGTCGGTTGGGGGCCTCCTACGAGCAGTACTTC
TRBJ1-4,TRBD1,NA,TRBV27,CASRILRQGLNEKLFF,TGTGCCAGCAGGATCCTCCGACAGGGTCTTAATGAAAAACTGTTTTTT
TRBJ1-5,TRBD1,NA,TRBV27,CASSLEGQAFNQPQHF,TGTGCCAGCAGTTTGGAGGGACAGGCCTTCAATCAGCCCCAGCATTTT
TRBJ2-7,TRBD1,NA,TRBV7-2,CASSLARDRVHEQYF,TGTGCCAGCAGCTTAGCGCGGGACAGGGTCCACGAGCAGTACTTC
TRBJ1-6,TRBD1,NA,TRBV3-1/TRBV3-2,CASRGTGGEGSPLHF,TGTGCCAGCAGGGGCACAGGGGGCGAGGGTTCACCCCTCCACTTT
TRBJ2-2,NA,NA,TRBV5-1,CASSTIPGSFNTGELFF,TGCGCCAGCAGCACTATACCGGGATCCTTCAACACCGGGGAGCTGTTTTTT
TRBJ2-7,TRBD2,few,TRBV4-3,CASSQESGRAYEQYF,TGCGCCAGCAGCCAAGAGAGCGGGAGGGCCTACGAGCAGTACTTC
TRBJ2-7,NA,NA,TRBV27,CASSSGDGSSYEQYF,TGTGCCAGCAGTTCGGGGGACGGGAGCTCCTACGAGCAGTACTTC
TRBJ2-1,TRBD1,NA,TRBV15,CATSRGRDRGDEQFF,TGTGCCACCAGCAGAGGCCGGGACAGGGGGGATGAGCAGTTCTTC
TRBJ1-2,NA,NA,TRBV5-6,CASSLGVRGEGGYTF,TGTGCCAGCAGCTTGGGGGTCAGGGGAGAGGGTGGCTACACCTTC
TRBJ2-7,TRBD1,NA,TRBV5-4,CASSRGQGDRYEQYF,TGTGCCAGCAGCCGAGGACAGGGGGATAGGTACGAGCAGTACTTC
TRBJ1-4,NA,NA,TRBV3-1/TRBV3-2,CASSPGTVKGEKLFF,TGTGCCAGCAGCCCAGGGACTGTCAAGGGTGAAAAACTGTTTTTT
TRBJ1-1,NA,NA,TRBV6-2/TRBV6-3,CASSYSTGGVNTEAFF,TGTGCCAGCAGTTACTCGACGGGGGGAGTGAACACTGAAGCTTTCTTT
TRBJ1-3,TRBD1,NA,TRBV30,CAWTIQGAGNTIYF,TGTGCCTGGACGATCCAGGGGGCGGGAAACACCATATATTTT
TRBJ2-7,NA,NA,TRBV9,CASSETPRPGDEQYF,TGTGCCAGCAGCGAGACCCCTCGCCCCGGGGACGAGCAGTACTTC
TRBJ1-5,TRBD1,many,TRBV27,CATSDRGPNQPQHF,TGTGCCACCTCAGACAGGGGACCCAATCAGCCCCAGCATTTT
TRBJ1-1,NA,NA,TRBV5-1,CASSFTVNTEAFF,TGCGCCAGCAGCTTCACGGTGAACACTGAAGCTTTCTTT
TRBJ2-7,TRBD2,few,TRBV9,CASSAQSGTSYEQYF,TGTGCCAGCAGCGCACAAAGCGGGACCTCCTACGAGCAGTACTTC
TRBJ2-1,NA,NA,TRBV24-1,CATGGLHNEQFF,TGTGCCACCGGGGGACTGCACAATGAGCAGTTCTTC
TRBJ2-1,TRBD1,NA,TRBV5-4,CASSAGTGHSSYNEQFF,TGTGCCAGCAGCGCGGGGACAGGCCATAGCTCCTACAATGAGCAGTTCTTC
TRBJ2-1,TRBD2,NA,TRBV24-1,CATSDSGTSGDNEQFF,TGTGCCACCAGTGATTCAGGGACTAGCGGAGACAATGAGCAGTTCTTC
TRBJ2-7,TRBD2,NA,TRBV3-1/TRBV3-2,CASSQAGLAGTYEQYF,TGTGCCAGCAGCCAAGCCGGACTAGCGGGGACCTACGAGCAGTACTTC
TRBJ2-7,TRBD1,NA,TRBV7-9,CASSRDRNSYEQYF,TGTGCCAGCAGTAGGGACAGAAACTCCTACGAGCAGTACTTC
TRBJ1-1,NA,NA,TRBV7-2,CASSLRGPSEAFF,TGTGCCAGCAGCTTAAGGGGTCCGAGTGAAGCTTTCTTT
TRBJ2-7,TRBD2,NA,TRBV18,CASSATAGTSGGAEQYF,TGTGCCAGCTCAGCGACGGCCGGGACTAGCGGAGGAGCCGAGCAGTACTTC
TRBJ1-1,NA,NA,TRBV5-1,CASSLVGGNTEAFF,TGCGCCAGCAGCTTGGTAGGCGGGAACACTGAAGCTTTCTTT
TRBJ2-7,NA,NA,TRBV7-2,CASSLDYRAGVSPQYF,TGTGCCAGCAGCTTAGATTACAGGGCGGGGGTTAGCCCCCAGTACTTC
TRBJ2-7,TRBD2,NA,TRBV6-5,CASSSGLAGTYEQYF,TGTGCCAGCAGTTCGGGACTAGCGGGCACCTACGAGCAGTACTTC
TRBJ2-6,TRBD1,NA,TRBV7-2,CASSYRGQGANVLTF,TGTGCCAGCAGCTACAGGGGGCAAGGGGCCAACGTCCTGACTTTC
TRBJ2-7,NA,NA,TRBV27,CASSSDQGKQYF,TGTGCCAGCAGTTCCGATCAGGGGAAGCAGTACTTC
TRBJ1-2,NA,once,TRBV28,CASTLGGQGGGYTF,TGTGCCAGCACCCTCGGGGGGCAGGGCGGAGGCTACACCTTC
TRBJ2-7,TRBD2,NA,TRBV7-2,CASSPQGTSKSYEQYF,TGTGCCAGCAGCCCCCAGGGGACTAGCAAATCCTACGAGCAGTACTTC
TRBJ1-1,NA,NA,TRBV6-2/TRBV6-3,CASSLGQMNTEAFF,TGTGCCAGCAGTCTCGGACAGATGAACACTGAAGCTTTCTTT
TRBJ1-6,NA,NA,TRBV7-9,CASSLVLRGGRNSPLHF,TGTGCCAGCAGCTTAGTTCTCAGGGGCGGGAGGAATTCACCCCTCCACTTT
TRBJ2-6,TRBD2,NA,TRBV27,CASSLVAGDSGANVLTF,TGTGCCAGCAGTTTAGTAGCGGGGGACTCTGGGGCCAACGTCCTGACTTTC
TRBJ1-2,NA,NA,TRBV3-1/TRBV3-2,CASSQVAGNYGYTF,TGTGCCAGCAGCCAAGTCGCAGGGAACTATGGCTACACCTTC
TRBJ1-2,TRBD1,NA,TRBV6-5,CASSNRGRDYGYTF,TGTGCCAGCAGTAACAGGGGGCGCGACTATGGCTACACCTTC
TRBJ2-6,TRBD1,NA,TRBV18,CASSRFRTGLSGANVLTF,TGTGCCAGCTCACGATTTCGGACAGGATTATCTGGGGCCAACGTCCTGACTTTC
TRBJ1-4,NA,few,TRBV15,CATGQDNEKLFF,TGTGCCACCGGACAAGATAATGAAAAACTGTTTTTT
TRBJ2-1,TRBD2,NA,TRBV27,CASSSPGTSAYNEQFF,TGTGCCAGCAGTTCTCCCGGGACTAGCGCTTACAATGAGCAGTTCTTC
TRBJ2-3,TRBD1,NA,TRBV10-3,CAISGDRGSNFGTDTQYF,TGTGCCATCAGTGGGGACAGGGGGTCTAATTTCGGCACAGATACGCAGTATTTT
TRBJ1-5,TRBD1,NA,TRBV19,CASSLDRDNQPQHF,TGTGCCAGTAGTTTGGACAGGGACAATCAGCCCCAGCATTTT
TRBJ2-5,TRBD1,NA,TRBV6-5,CASSYNRGRETQYF,TGTGCCAGCAGTTACAACAGGGGGCGGGAGACCCAGTACTTC
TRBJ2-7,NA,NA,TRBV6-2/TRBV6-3,CASSSPYEQYF,TGTGCCAGCAGTTCTCCCTACGAGCAGTACTTC
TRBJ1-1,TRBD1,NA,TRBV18,CASSPLGQLGTEAFF,TGTGCCAGCTCACCCCTGGGACAGCTGGGCACTGAAGCTTTCTTT
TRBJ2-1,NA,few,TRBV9,CASSGQSSYNEQFF,TGTGCCAGCAGCGGACAGAGCTCCTACAATGAGCAGTTCTTC